Following are 9 T cell receptor beta chains from one sample sequenced in a study of T cells in Graves' hyperthyroidism and ophthalmopathy. Amplification of TCR beta CDR3 regions used RNA as the template. Carried out on the TCR CDR3, a first-round RT-PCR used the HTBI primer set. TCRdb independently ran MiXCR on the multiplex PCR reads; one entry per CDR3 protein. The sample contains some 210,000 distinct CDR3 sequences, approximately 17% of which appear only once. Sequenced material: blood. The receptor set was obtained from a man in his fifties with Graves' hyperthyroidism.

This clonotype has just a few counts. The chain recombines TRBV12-3 or TRBV12-4 with TRBJ2-7; 15 bases are a match to TRBD2. The CDR3 has 17 residues. The trim removed 9 bases at V and 2 bases at J, leaving 11 bases unmatched. Written as DNA, the CDR3 is TGTGCCAGGAGTCCCGGACTAGCGGGAGGGCTGACCTACGAGCAGTACTTC. Translating it yields CARSPGLAGGLTYEQYF.

This clonotype was observed many times. The rearrangement joins TRBV20-1 to TRBJ2-3; D not certain. Germline V gives CDR1 DFQATT, CDR2 SNEGSKA (reference sequence). This CDR3 region has 14 residues. V was shortened by 0 bases and J by 2 bases, with 9 bases between the two germline ends. CDR3 in DNA: TGCAGTGCTAGAGAACCGACCTACACAGATACGCAGTATTTT. Encoded protein: CSAREPTYTDTQYF.

This clonotype was observed a few times. The V and J genes are TRBV5-8 and TRBJ2-7, with D possibly TRBD1 on 6 matching bases. V was shortened by 0 bases and J by 6 bases, with 19 bases between the two germline ends. Germline-derived CDR1 and CDR2 are SGHTS and YDEGEE. The CDR3 contains 16 residues. The DNA of the CDR3 is TGTGCCAGCAGCTTGGCCGGGGCAGGGGCCGGTATCGAGCAGTACTTC. Protein: CASSLAGAGAGIEQYF. The variable domain in full, with the rest retrieved from reference TRBV5-8 and TRBJ2-7, is EAGVTQSPTHLIKTRGQQATLRCSPISGHTSVYWYQQALGLGLQFLLWYDEGEERNRGNFPPRFSGRQFPNYSSELNVNALELEDSALYLCASSLAGAGAGIEQYFGPGTRLTVT.

The V and J genes are TRBV12-3 or TRBV12-4 and TRBJ2-2; 9 nucleotides agree with TRBD1. V gave up 5 bases and J gave up 4 bases; unmatched junction bases: 2. The CDR3 spans 14 residues. CDR3 nucleotides: TGTGCCAGCAGTCGGACAGGGGTCACCGGGGAGCTGTTTTTT. It yields the protein CASSRTGVTGELFF.

The sample holds many counts of this clonotype. V usage is TRBV20-1 and J usage is TRBJ2-5, with 9 bases identical to TRBD1. Germline CDR1 is DFQATT and CDR2 is SNEGSKA (reference sequence). This CDR3 comprises 16 residues. V lost 0 bases, J lost 7 bases, and 12 bases stayed unmatched. CDR3 region: CSARDQGQGYTGTQYF. The CDR3 DNA reads TGCAGTGCTAGAGATCAGGGACAGGGTTATACCGGGACCCAGTACTTC.

This chain connects TRBV5-1 to TRBJ1-3; D not certain. In germline, CDR1 is SGHRS, CDR2 YFSETQ. The CDR3 covers 14 residues. Trimming pared 0 bases from V and 2 bases from J, leaving 6 bases between. Here the CDR3 DNA reads TGCGCCAGCAGCTTGGCCGGGACTGGAAACACCATATATTTT. Translating it yields CASSLAGTGNTIYF.

This clonotype occurred a few times. This chain joins TRBV29-1 and TRBJ1-1; D ambiguous. CDR1 and CDR2 (germline): SQVTM, ANQGSEA. V was shortened by 8 bases and J by 0 bases, with 13 bases between the two germline ends. The CDR3 consists of 13 residues. CDR3 nucleotides: TGCAGCCACCTAGAGACCATGAACACTGAAGCTTTCTTT. The encoded protein is CSHLETMNTEAFF.

This clonotype appeared many times. The V and J genes are TRBV3-1 and TRBJ2-5; D may match TRBD1 or TRBD2 (5 bases each). Germline values: CDR1 LGHDT, CDR2 YNNKEL (reference sequence). The V end lost 0 bases, the J end lost 2 bases, and 16 bases lay between the germline ends. This CDR3 is built from 17 residues. The DNA for the CDR3 is TGTGCCAGCAGCCAAGACGACAGCAGAGGGGATCAAGAGACCCAGTACTTC. Its translation: CASSQDDSRGDQETQYF.

This clonotype showed up many times. The chain joins TRBV28 to TRBJ2-7; weak D call: TRBD1 (5 bases). Germline V gives CDR1 MDHEN, CDR2 SYDVKM. The V end was cut by 7 bases, the J end by 0 bases, with 16 bases between. This CDR3 is 15 amino acids long. DNA for the CDR3: TGTGCCAGCACCTCCCAGGGTCGGAGCTCCTACGAGCAGTACTTC. It encodes CASTSQGRSSYEQYF.